This T cell receptor beta chain was captured by sequencing in a study of response to subunit inactivated influenza vaccine. In this sample, this clonotype turned up many times. The length of the CDR3 is 15 residues. Trimming stripped 2 bases from V and 2 bases from J, with 11 bases between. Germline V gene data show CDR1 as MNHEY and CDR2 as SMNVEV (reference sequence). One entry per CDR3 protein, called by TCRdb with MiXCR from the RT-PCR reads. The profile shows about 620,000 distinct CDR3 sequences, 10% to 12% of them singletons. The data also belong to a second study, concerning T cells expressing NK-cell markers. That study reports: cDNA encoding TCR beta was synthesized via 5'RACE template switching incorporating UMIs.

The TCR originated in a man aged 45-60 years who received an inactivated influenza vaccine. The source material was PBMCs from blood, sampled on the day of vaccination. The chain links TRBV27 to TRBJ2-3; D may be TRBD2 (7 bases). The CDR3 DNA follows: TGTGCCAGCAGTTTAGTGGGGGGGCCCACAGATACGCAGTATTTT. It is translated as CASSLVGGPTDTQYF.